These T cell receptor beta chains were read from a single sample in a study of beta chain features in type 1 diabetes. Here immunoSEQ multiplex PCR was the method, and the copy in TCRdb shows in-frame clones only, minus some. The repertoire holds just under 150,000 clones, with 10% as singletons. Sequencing was carried out using naive CD4+ T cells from blood. Receptor source: a man aged 18 to 29 in good health. Both conserved end residues are part of each CDR3. The D gene is left open where the match is weak. Clone size is not always given. Where it is, it says once, few, many or a class for expanded clones.

j_call d_call v_call clone_size cdr3_aa cdr3_nt
TRBJ1-2 . TRBV4-1 many CASSLRTGNYGYTF TGCGCCAGCAGCCTACGAACAGGGAACTATGGCTACACCTTC
TRBJ2-7 TRBD1 TRBV7-2 . CASSPRQGRYEQYF TGTGCCAGCAGCCCGAGACAGGGACGCTACGAGCAGTACTTC
TRBJ1-2 . TRBV5-6 . CASSMGSPRLDNYGYTF TGTGCCAGCAGCATGGGGTCCCCACGGCTAGACAACTATGGCTACACCTTC
TRBJ2-7 . TRBV30 few CAWSSEGEQYF TGTGCCTGGAGTAGCGAGGGCGAGCAGTACTTC
TRBJ1-1 TRBD1 TRBV9 few CASSGRGDSHTEAFF TGTGCCAGCAGCGGTCGAGGGGACAGCCACACTGAAGCTTTCTTT
TRBJ2-5 . TRBV7-2 . CASSFRFLAETQYF TGTGCCAGCAGCTTTCGTTTCCTCGCGGAGACCCAGTACTTC
TRBJ2-3 TRBD1 TRBV5-4 . CASSSDKYPGQRYSTDTQYF TGTGCCAGCAGCTCCGATAAGTACCCGGGACAGAGATATAGCACAGATACGCAGTATTTT
TRBJ2-5 . TRBV11-2 . CASSSIGETQYF TGTGCCAGCAGCTCAATCGGAGAGACCCAGTACTTC
TRBJ2-7 . TRBV27 . CASSLTYGVPYEQYF TGTGCCAGCAGTTTAACCTACGGGGTCCCCTACGAGCAGTACTTC
TRBJ2-1 TRBD1 TRBV18 few CASSVTGTAYNEQFF TGTGCCAGTAGCGTGACGGGGACAGCCTACAATGAGCAGTTCTTC
TRBJ1-2 . TRBV30 . CAWTRGVVYGYTF TGTGCCTGGACGCGCGGGGTGGTATATGGCTACACCTTC
TRBJ2-3 . TRBV6-5 . CASRDSSTDTQYF TGTGCCAGTAGAGACTCCAGCACAGATACGCAGTATTTT
TRBJ1-1 . TRBV4-3 few CASSQDRFGLTNTEAFF TGCGCCAGCAGCCAAGATCGTTTCGGGTTGACGAACACTGAAGCTTTCTTT
TRBJ2-5 TRBD1 TRBV6-6 . CASSAQGSGETQYF TGTGCCAGCAGTGCACAGGGGAGTGGAGAGACCCAGTACTTC
TRBJ2-3 TRBD1 TRBV29-1 many CSVRDRGGSTDTQYF TGCAGCGTCCGGGACAGGGGGGGAAGCACAGATACGCAGTATTTT
TRBJ2-7 . TRBV7-9 few CASSFYETDEQYF TGTGCCAGCAGCTTTTACGAGACAGACGAGCAGTACTTC
TRBJ1-6 TRBD1 TRBV5-1 few CASSVTGDHPPLHF TGCGCCAGCAGCGTTACAGGGGACCATCCGCCCCTCCACTTT
TRBJ2-3 TRBD2 TRBV2 few CASISGGGTDTQYF TGTGCCAGCATAAGCGGGGGGGGCACAGATACGCAGTATTTT